This T cell receptor (beta chain) was documented in a study of cytomegalovirus exposure and HLA in healthy donors. It was with 60 Vbeta and 13 Jbeta primers that the PCR ran. Using immunoSEQ multiplex PCR, the repertoire was profiled, and TCRdb retains in-frame clones only, with some absent. The sample carries about 110,000 clones, about 76% recorded once. Trimming pared 3 bases from V and 6 bases from J, leaving 16 bases between. CDR1 is SNHLY and CDR2 is FYNNEI in the germline V gene. The length of the CDR3 is 15 residues. The sample comprised PBMCs. The TCR comes from a woman in her thirties in good health and CMV-seronegative. The chain couples TRBV2 to TRBJ2-3; D remains unclear. As DNA, the CDR3 is TGTGCCAGCAGTGACATTAGGTTGAGAGCGGATACGCAGTATTTT. Translated, it gives CASSDIRLRADTQYF.